Listed here are 23 T cell receptor beta chains from one sample, sequenced in a study of blood T cell repertoires in COVID-19 (dated by TCRdb to about 2020). Receptors were amplified or captured by the immunoSEQ multiplex PCR assay. Not all clones reach the TCRdb copy of this immuneACCESS table, which keeps in-frame sequences only. Checked studies attribute under half of the gap to unresolved V genes and leave the rest unexplained. This sample comprises 200,000 to 300,000 clones, 75% to 90% of them detected only once. Jointly, the top ten make up approximately 2% of the sample. The sample taken for sequencing was peripheral blood. The receptor set was obtained from a man aged 25-45 years with active or convalescent COVID-19.

The rearrangement joins TRBV4-1 to TRBJ1-1; no definite D call. CDR3 size: 14 residues. The germline CDR1 and CDR2 sequences are MGHRA and YSYEKL. V was clipped by 2 bases and J by 1 base, with 8 bases between them. CDR3 protein: CASSQFEQNTEAFF. The CDR3 region has the DNA TGCGCCAGCAGCCAATTCGAACAGAACACTGAAGCTTTCTTT.

This chain's CDR3 is CASSLWAAAGRSEQYF. The CDR3 DNA follows: TGTGCCAGCAGTTTGTGGGCAGCGGCGGGGAGGTCCGAGCAGTACTTC. V and J are TRBV27 and TRBJ2-7; D possibly corresponds to TRBD2 (6 bases). The V and J ends lost 3 bases and 6 bases respectively, with 21 bases between them. CDR3 length equals 16 residues. Germline CDR1 MNHEY, CDR2 SMNVEV (reference sequence).

The chain is built from TRBV4-2 and TRBJ2-3, with D perhaps matching TRBD2 (6 bases). V lost 0 bases and J lost 6, with 13 bases in between. CDR1 is LGHNA and CDR2 is YNFKEQ in the germline V gene. CDR3 length: 15 amino acids. In DNA form, the CDR3 reads TGTGCCAGCAGCCAAGAAGTGCGGGGCCCCGATACGCAGTATTTT. It translates to CASSQEVRGPDTQYF.

The chain links TRBV11-3 to TRBJ2-3, with TRBD1 as a possible D gene (5 bases). Trimming took off 5 bases at V and 0 bases at J, with 9 bases between the two ends. The CDR3 is made up of 14 amino acids. The germline CDR1 and CDR2 sequences are SGHNT and YENEEA. CDR3 coding DNA: TGTGCCAGCAGCCGAAGGACAAGCACAGATACGCAGTATTTT. It codes for CASSRRTSTDTQYF.

V is TRBV5-1 and J is TRBJ2-3; the match to TRBD1 covers 9 bases. The germline CDR1 and CDR2 sequences are SGHRS and YFSETQ. The CDR3 runs to 16 residues. V was pared by 4 bases and J by 2 bases, with 8 bases of the junction left unmatched. The CDR3 DNA sequence: TGCGCCAGCAGCCACTATCGGGACAGGGTCACAGATACGCAGTATTTT. Its translation is CASSHYRDRVTDTQYF.

The chain couples TRBV21-1 to TRBJ1-4. TRBV21-1 is described as a pseudogene. This CDR3 region has 12 residues. Written as DNA, the CDR3 is TGTGCCAGCAGTCCAACGAGGGAAAAACTGTTTTTT. It codes for CASSPTREKLFF.

The chain combines TRBV18 with TRBJ1-1; maybe TRBD1 (6 bases). This CDR3 has 16 residues. Trimming shortened V by 6 bases and J by 4 bases, and 21 bases separated the two germline ends. Germline-derived CDR1 and CDR2 are KGHSH and LQKENI. This chain's CDR3 is CASSPDQQGGRTEAFF. The CDR3 DNA sequence: TGTGCCAGCTCCCCAGACCAACAGGGTGGGCGCACTGAAGCTTTCTTT.

V gene TRBV13 combines with J gene TRBJ1-6; D is ambiguous. V dropped 5 bases and J dropped 5 bases, with 13 bases sitting between them. This CDR3 spans 15 amino acids. Germline CDR1 and CDR2: PRHDT and FYEKMQ (reference sequence). The CDR3 here is CASSLRTGNNSPLHF. The CDR3 DNA reads as TGTGCCAGCAGCCTCCGGACGGGAAATAATTCACCCCTCCACTTT.

V gene TRBV27 combines with J gene TRBJ1-1; D not certain. Trimming shortened V by 2 bases and J by 1 base, and 8 bases separated the two germline ends. The CDR3 covers 14 residues. Germline CDR1 reads MNHEY; CDR2 reads SMNVEV (reference sequence). The CDR3 region is CASSLGRENTEAFF. Here the CDR3 DNA reads TGTGCCAGCAGTTTAGGACGGGAGAACACTGAAGCTTTCTTT.

V is TRBV11-1 and J is TRBJ2-7; tentatively, D is TRBD2 (6 bases). CDR1 and CDR2 (germline): SGHAT, FQDESV (reference sequence). The CDR3 totals 13 residues. V was pared by 4 bases and J by 4 bases, with 11 bases between. DNA for the CDR3: TGTGCCAGCAGCTCCTTGGGAGGATACGAGCAGTACTTC. It codes for CASSSLGGYEQYF.

The genes are TRBV13 and TRBJ2-3, with D perhaps matching TRBD1 (6 bases). The CDR3 is made up of 15 amino acids. Per the germline V gene, CDR1 is PRHDT and CDR2 is FYEKMQ (reference sequence). V lost 3 bases to trimming and J lost 4 bases, with 14 bases between them. CDR3 sequence: CASSFGGRGPDTQYF. The CDR3 nucleotides read TGTGCCAGCAGCTTTGGGGGCAGGGGCCCAGATACGCAGTATTTT.

This sequence joins TRBV2 and TRBJ2-7; possible D gene TRBD1, 5 bases. The CDR3 has 15 amino acids. Trimming shortened V by 6 bases and J by 4 bases, and 19 bases separated the two germline ends. CDR1 is SNHLY and CDR2 is FYNNEI in the germline V gene. The CDR3 protein is CASRSDSVRKYEQYF. Here the CDR3 DNA reads TGTGCCAGCAGGTCCGACAGCGTGAGGAAATACGAGCAGTACTTC.

This clone was observed a few times. The V gene is TRBV7-8, the J gene TRBJ1-2; TRBD1 is a possible D gene (6 bases). The germline V and J ends were trimmed by 5 bases and 5 bases, with 15 bases remaining between them. This CDR3 has 14 residues. Germline V lookup: CDR1 SGHVS, CDR2 FQNEAQ. The CDR3 sequence: CASSNRGGRYGYTF. The CDR3 coding sequence is TGTGCCAGCAGCAACCGGGGGGGCCGGTATGGCTACACCTTC. The variable domain in full, completed from reference TRBV7-8 and TRBJ1-2, reads GAGVSQSPRYKVAKRGQDVALRCDPISGHVSLFWYQQALGQGPEFLTYFQNEAQLDKSGLPSDRFFAERPEGSVSTLKIQRTQQEDSAVYLCASSNRGGRYGYTFGSGTRLTVV.

This chain uses TRBV5-6 with TRBJ2-7; TRBD1 matches 10 bases. Germline assignment: CDR1 SGHDT and CDR2 YYEEEE. This CDR3 is built from 15 residues. The J segment lost 5 bases and the V segment lost 3 bases, leaving 8 bases of the junction unmatched. Here the CDR3 DNA reads TGTGCCAGCAGCTGGGCCGGGACAGGGGTGCACGAGCAGTACTTC. Its translation: CASSWAGTGVHEQYF.

J is TRBJ1-5 and V is TRBV2, with unresolved D. Trimming pared 10 bases from V and 6 bases from J, leaving 19 bases between. The germline V gene encodes CDR1 SNHLY and CDR2 FYNNEI. This CDR3 is built from 14 residues. In DNA form, the CDR3 reads TGTGCCACCGCGATCGAAGGAGGCGGTCAGCCCCAGCATTTT. Amino acid sequence: CATAIEGGGQPQHF.

This chain uses TRBV5-1 with TRBJ2-1; 11 bases align to TRBD1. Trimming removed 4 bases from V and 0 bases from J; junction bases left unmatched: 6. CDR1 is SGHRS and CDR2 is YFSETQ in the germline V gene. CDR3 size: 17 residues. The CDR3 loop reads CASSLRTGGSSYNEQFF. The CDR3 DNA sequence: TGCGCCAGCAGCCTAAGGACAGGGGGCAGCTCCTACAATGAGCAGTTCTTC.

V usage is TRBV21-1 and J usage is TRBJ2-5; the table's D call, TRBD1, has no DNA check behind it. TRBV21-1 constitutes a pseudogene. The length of the CDR3 is 15 residues. CDR3 sequence (DNA): TGTGCCAGCGAAACAGGGGGGATGATGCGAGAGACCCAGTACTTC. It encodes CASETGGMMRETQYF.

This clone was seen only once. CDR3 in DNA: TGTGCCAGCAGCACTCCCGGGACAGGGAACACTGAAGCTTTCTTT. Translating it yields CASSTPGTGNTEAFF. The genes are TRBV7-2 and TRBJ1-1; 8 bases are a match to TRBD1. The V gene's germline CDR1 is SGHTA and CDR2 FQGNSA. There are 15 residues in the CDR3. V shed 5 bases, J shed 1 base, and the junction held 6 bases outside the gene matches.

The chain has TRBV3-1 (or the pseudogene TRBV3-2) and TRBJ1-4, with 9 bases identical to TRBD1. The CDR3 has 14 amino acids. The V segment lost 4 bases and the J segment 14 bases; nucleotides outside the gene matches: 11. CDR1 is LGHDT, CDR2 YNNKEL, per germline (reference sequence). As DNA, the CDR3 is TGTGCCAGCAGCCTAAGGACAGGGGCGAGGAGGCTGTTTTTT. Encoded protein: CASSLRTGARRLFF.

V usage is TRBV10-2 and J usage is TRBJ1-3, with 11 bases matching TRBD1. The CDR3 is 14 amino acids. CDR1 is WSHSY, CDR2 SAAADI, per germline. Germline trimming cut 4 bases from V and 8 bases from J; bases unmatched to any gene: 4. This chain's CDR3 is CASSVGTGGDTIYF. DNA of the CDR3: TGCGCCAGCAGTGTGGGGACAGGGGGTGACACCATATATTTT.

V usage is TRBV6-5 and J usage is TRBJ1-1; the D is unclear. This CDR3 contains 13 residues. The V and J ends lost 7 bases and 1 base respectively, with 10 bases between them. The germline CDR1 and CDR2 sequences are MNHEY and SVGAGI. CDR3 sequence (DNA): TGTGCCAGCAACAATCCACCGAACACTGAAGCTTTCTTT. Translating gives CASNNPPNTEAFF.

The chain has TRBV6-5 and TRBJ2-1; TRBD1 matches at 8 bases. Germline V gene sequence: CDR1 MNHEY, CDR2 SVGAGI. This CDR3 is 15 amino acids long. Trimming cost V 4 bases and J 3 bases; bases outside gene matches: 5. CDR3 coding DNA: TGTGCCAGCAGTTTCCAGGGGGCGGTCTACAATGAGCAGTTCTTC. It yields the protein CASSFQGAVYNEQFF.

The chain recombines TRBV11-3 with TRBJ2-5; possibly TRBD1 for D (6 bases). V dropped 4 bases and J dropped 5 bases, with 11 bases sitting between them. Germline CDR1 reads SGHNT; CDR2 reads YENEEA. The CDR3 totals 13 residues. This CDR3 reads CASSSGQGETQYF. DNA for the CDR3: TGTGCCAGCAGCTCGGGGCAGGGGGAGACCCAGTACTTC. Combining the CDR3 with reference TRBV11-3 and TRBJ2-5 gives the whole variable domain EAGVVQSPRYKIIEKKQPVAFWCNPISGHNTLYWYLQNLGQGPELLIRYENEEAVDDSQLPKDRFSAERLKGVDSTLKIQPAELGDSAVYLCASSSGQGETQYFGPGTRLLVL.